The entry below describes one TCR beta chain. Antigen: not known. This entry belongs to a study of T-cell memory formation after mild COVID-19. TCRdb called the 5' RACE reads again in MiXCR, with one record for every CDR3 protein. The data hold some 68,000 distinct CDR3 sequences, with approximately 15% observed a single time. General study findings and limits: SARS-CoV-2 specificity of second-wave clones peaking day 37 was unconfirmed. For contracting clones, CD4+ ones sat mainly in CM and EM, CD8+ in EMRA. Contracting clones from day 15 to 85 showed balanced CD4/CD8; later expanders favored CD4+. Several responding clones turned up in pre-infection memory, indicating that cross-reactive memory may have taken part.

The receptor comes from an adult woman who had mild COVID-19 (a few samples of this study predate the infection). Cell type and time point are not known. Sequencing input: PBMCs or a T cell subset sorted from them (not recorded which).

CDR3 nucleotides: TGTGCCAGCAGCATAGGACAGGGGCTGTACCAAGAGACCCAGTACTTC. Protein: CASSIGQGLYQETQYF. The rearrangement uses TRBV7-9 and TRBJ2-5; 9 bases fit TRBD1. V lost 5 bases, J lost 0 bases, and 7 bases stayed unmatched. The germline V gene encodes CDR1 SEHNR and CDR2 FQNEAQ (reference sequence). The CDR3 has 16 residues. The variable domain in full, completed from reference TRBV7-9 and TRBJ2-5, reads DTGVSQNPRHKITKRGQNVTFRCDPISEHNRLYWYRQTLGQGPEFLTYFQNEAQLEKSRLLSDRFSAERPKGSFSTLEIQRTEQGDSAMYLCASSIGQGLYQETQYFGPGTRLLVL.